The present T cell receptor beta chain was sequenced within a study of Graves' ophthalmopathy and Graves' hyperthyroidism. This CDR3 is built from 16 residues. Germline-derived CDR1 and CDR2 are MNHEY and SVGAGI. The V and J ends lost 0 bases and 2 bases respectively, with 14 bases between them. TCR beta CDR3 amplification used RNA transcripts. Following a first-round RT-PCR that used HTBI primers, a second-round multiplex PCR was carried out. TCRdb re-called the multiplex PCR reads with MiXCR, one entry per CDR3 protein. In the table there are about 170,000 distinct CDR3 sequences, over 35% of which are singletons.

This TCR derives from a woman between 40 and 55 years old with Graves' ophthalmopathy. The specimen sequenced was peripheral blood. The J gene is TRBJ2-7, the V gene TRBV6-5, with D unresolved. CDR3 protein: CASSYSSSPPTYEQYF. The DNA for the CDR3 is TGTGCCAGCAGTTACTCGAGTTCTCCTCCCACCTACGAGCAGTACTTC.